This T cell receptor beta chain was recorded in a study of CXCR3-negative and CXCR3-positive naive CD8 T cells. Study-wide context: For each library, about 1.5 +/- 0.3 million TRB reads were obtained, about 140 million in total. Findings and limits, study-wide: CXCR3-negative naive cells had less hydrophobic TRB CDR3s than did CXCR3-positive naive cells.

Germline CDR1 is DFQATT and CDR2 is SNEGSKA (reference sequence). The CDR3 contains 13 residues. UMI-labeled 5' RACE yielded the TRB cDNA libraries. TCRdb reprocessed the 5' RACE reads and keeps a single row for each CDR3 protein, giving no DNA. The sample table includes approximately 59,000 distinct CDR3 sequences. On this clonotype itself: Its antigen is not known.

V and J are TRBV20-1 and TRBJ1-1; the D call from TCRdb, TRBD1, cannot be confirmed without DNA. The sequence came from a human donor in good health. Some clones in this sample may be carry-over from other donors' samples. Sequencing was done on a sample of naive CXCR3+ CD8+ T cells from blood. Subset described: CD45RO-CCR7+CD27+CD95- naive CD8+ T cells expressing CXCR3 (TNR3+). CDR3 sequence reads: CSAMDRGNTEAFF.